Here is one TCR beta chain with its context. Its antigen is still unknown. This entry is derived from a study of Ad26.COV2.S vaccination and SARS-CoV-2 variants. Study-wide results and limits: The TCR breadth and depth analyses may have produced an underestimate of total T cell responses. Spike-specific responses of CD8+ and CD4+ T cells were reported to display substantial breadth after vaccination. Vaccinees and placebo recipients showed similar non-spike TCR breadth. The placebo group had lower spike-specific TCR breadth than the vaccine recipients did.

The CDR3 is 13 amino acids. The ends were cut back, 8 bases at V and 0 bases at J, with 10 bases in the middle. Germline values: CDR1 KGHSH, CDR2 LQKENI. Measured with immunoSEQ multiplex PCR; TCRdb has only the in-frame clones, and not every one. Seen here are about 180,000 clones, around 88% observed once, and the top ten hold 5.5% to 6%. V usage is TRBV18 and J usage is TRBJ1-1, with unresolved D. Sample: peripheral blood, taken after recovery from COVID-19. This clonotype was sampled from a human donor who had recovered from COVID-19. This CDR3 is CASTGLLNTEAFF. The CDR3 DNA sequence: TGTGCCAGCACCGGACTCTTGAACACTGAAGCTTTCTTT.